This T cell receptor (beta chain) was sequenced during a study of blood T cell repertoires in COVID-19. About the study: There were acute and convalescent COVID-19 samples, and they came from the United States, Italy and Spain.

Germline V gene sequence: CDR1 SEHNR, CDR2 FQNEAQ (reference sequence). This CDR3 has 14 amino acids. Deletions cut 0 bases from V and 4 bases from J, with 7 bases between. Authors' data handling: Reference gene primer amplification in the assay estimated nucleated cell counts. This table comes from immunoSEQ multiplex PCR, and its TCRdb copy is limited to in-frame clones, with some not included. V and J calls and clone size come straight from that table; D and trimming were deduced from the DNA. The table includes 100,000 to 150,000 clones, roughly 85% detected once. As regards this clone: Other DNA sequences from this sample encode an identical CDR3 as well.

Sample: peripheral blood. This clonotype was obtained from an elderly man with active or convalescent COVID-19. V and J are TRBV7-9 and TRBJ1-5; D remains unclear. For the CDR3, the DNA is TGTGCCAGCAGCTTAGCAGGAGGTAATCAGCCCCAGCATTTT. Protein: CASSLAGGNQPQHF.